This TCR beta chain was sequenced in a study of T cell responses to AZD1222 COVID-19 vaccine. Study-wide results and caveats: Seropositive status at baseline applied to only six AZD1222 recipients. The sample set comprised mostly white British donors with more females, and clonal diversity was possibly underestimated. Epitopes outside B.1.351 and B.1.1.7 mutated regions reportedly drew nearly half of spike TCRs.

The repertoire was sequenced with immunoSEQ multiplex PCR; TCRdb's copy has only in-frame clones and lacks some. Among approximately 110,000 clones listed, about 89% were seen once. This clone was seen a single time. The antigen remains undetermined. The CDR3 extends over 11 amino acids. The V and J ends lost 3 bases and 11 bases respectively, with 10 bases between them. Germline CDR1 and CDR2: DFQATT and SNEGSKA (reference sequence). This clonotype originated in an adult in good health. V usage is TRBV20-1 and J usage is TRBJ2-2; the D is unclear. This specimen consisted of peripheral blood, obtained on day 0 of AZD1222 vaccination. CDR3 nucleotides: TGCAGTGCTAGGCCACATGGCGAGCTGTTTTTT. As protein: CSARPHGELFF.